This T cell receptor (beta chain) originates from a study of blood T cell repertoires in COVID-19. On the study more broadly: Researchers got acute and convalescent COVID-19 samples from the United States, Italy and Spain.

CDR3 length: 14 amino acids. V was pared by 6 bases and J by 7 bases, with 16 bases between. CDR1 MNHNY and CDR2 SVGAGI come from the germline V gene (reference sequence). In the original analysis: Amplification of reference gene primers was used by the study to estimate nucleated cell counts. Sequencing was performed with immunoSEQ multiplex PCR; in TCRdb, only in-frame clones are kept and a portion is missing. V, J and clone size derive from that table, while D and trimming were established from the DNA sequence. The sample shows around 200,000 clones, 70% to 90% of them seen only once. Adults between about 18 and 89 years of age took part from 20 to 25 US areas.

The sequencing input was PBMCs or T cells enriched from blood (not recorded which). The TCR sequence derives from a woman aged 40 to 55 with acute COVID-19. This sequence joins TRBV6-6 and TRBJ1-5; D call uncertain. CDR3: CASSPLGGHQPQHF. CDR3 DNA sequence: TGTGCCAGCAGCCCCCTTGGAGGGCACCAGCCCCAGCATTTT.